This T cell receptor (beta chain) was recorded in a study of cytomegalovirus exposure and HLA in healthy donors. Turning to the study itself: Most donors, 81% of more than 300 genotyped, fell in the Caucasian-associated ancestry cluster.

Regarding this clone: The antigen is unknown.

Vbeta (60) and Jbeta (13) primers were used in the PCR. Profiled with immunoSEQ multiplex PCR; TCRdb holds only in-frame clones, not every one. The table includes about 170,000 clones, around 86% detected once. Study results and limitations: Several top significant clusters appeared, in a later analysis, to be linked to common viral pathogens. Being productive about 90% or about 30% of the time was typical of most TCR beta V segments in an earlier analysis.

Germline values: CDR1 LNHNV, CDR2 YYDKDF (reference sequence). With V trimmed by 6 bases and J by 4 bases, 7 bases remained unmatched. CDR3 size: 15 residues. The receptor's source is a girl under 10 years old in good health and CMV-seropositive. The V gene is TRBV15, the J gene TRBJ2-7, with 12 bases that match TRBD2. Sequences were obtained from PBMCs. CDR3 protein: CATRHTSGRPYEQYF. In nucleotides, the CDR3 is TGTGCCACCAGACATACTAGCGGGAGGCCTTACGAGCAGTACTTC.